Below are 18 T cell receptor beta chains sequenced from a single sample in a study of neurological immune-mediated disorders. MiXCR was run by TCRdb on the 5' RACE reads, yielding one entry per CDR3 protein. Among 65,000 to 90,000 distinct CDR3 sequences listed, 2.5% to 4% were seen once. Sequenced: PBMCs. These TCRs come from a woman in her fifties or sixties with multiple sclerosis.

This clonotype was seen repeatedly, ten times or more. The chain employs TRBV6-6 and TRBJ2-3; the D gene could be TRBD1 or TRBD2 (6 bases each). Germline values: CDR1 MNHNY, CDR2 SVGAGI (reference sequence). The CDR3 runs to 13 residues. V lost 8 bases, J lost 0 bases, and 9 bases lay in between. This CDR3 is CASGGLSTDTQYF. As DNA, the CDR3 is TGTGCCAGCGGGGGGCTTAGCACAGATACGCAGTATTTT.

This clonotype was counted many times. The chain links TRBV29-1 to TRBJ2-5, with 9 bases matching TRBD2. The CDR3 runs 13 residues. V was pared by 7 bases and J by 4 bases, with 7 bases of the junction left unmatched. In germline, CDR1 is SQVTM, CDR2 ANQGSEA. The CDR3 DNA sequence: TGCAGCGCCCAGCGGGGGGCCCGAGAGACCCAGTACTTC. It translates to CSAQRGARETQYF.

In this sample, this clonotype turned up many times. V is TRBV5-6 and J is TRBJ1-5, with TRBD1 matching 8 bases. Per germline, CDR1 SGHDT and CDR2 YYEEEE. The CDR3 contains 15 residues. J was trimmed by 6 bases and V by 2 bases; bases with no gene match: 7. The CDR3 DNA reads as TGTGCCAGCAGCTTTAGGACAGGGACAGTTCAGCCCCAGCATTTT. It specifies CASSFRTGTVQPQHF.

This clonotype was detected ten times or more. This chain links TRBV27 with TRBJ2-1, with 8 bases fitting TRBD2. The CDR3 length is 14 residues. V dropped 4 bases and J dropped 6; count of bases not matched to a gene: 5. Germline loops: CDR1 MNHEY, CDR2 SMNVEV (reference sequence). CDR3 in DNA: TGTGCCAGCAGTTACAGCGGGAGTCGCAATGAGCAGTTCTTC. Its translation is CASSYSGSRNEQFF.

This clonotype appeared many times. The gene calls are TRBV5-1 and TRBJ2-1, with D perhaps matching TRBD1 (6 bases). There are 14 residues in the CDR3. V gave up 4 bases and J gave up 6 bases, with 14 bases separating them. The germline gives CDR1 SGHRS, CDR2 YFSETQ. The CDR3 DNA is TGCGCCAGCAGCCCGAACAGGGTAGGCAATGAGCAGTTCTTC. Its protein is CASSPNRVGNEQFF. Drawing the rest from reference TRBV5-1 and TRBJ2-1, the complete variable domain is KAGVTQTPRYLIKTRGQQVTLSCSPISGHRSVSWYQQTPGQGLQFLFEYFSETQRNKGNFPGRFSGRQFSNSRSEMNVSTLELGDSALYLCASSPNRVGNEQFFGPGTRLTVL.

This clonotype appeared many times. The V gene is TRBV7-2, the J gene TRBJ2-4; D unclear. Per germline, CDR1 SGHTA and CDR2 FQGNSA. V lost 7 bases and J lost 7, with 14 bases in between. The CDR3 is 13 residues long. The CDR3 spells CASNYALSNIQYF. CDR3 in DNA: TGTGCCAGCAACTACGCGTTGAGTAACATTCAGTACTTC.

At least ten counts were recorded for this clonotype. The V gene is TRBV7-2, the J gene TRBJ2-3, with D perhaps TRBD1 (5 bases). V lost 1 base and J lost 6, with 14 bases in between. CDR3 size: 15 residues. Germline CDR1 reads SGHTA; CDR2 reads FQGNSA. The CDR3 spells CASSLEVGPPDTQYF. The CDR3 nucleotides are TGTGCCAGCAGCTTAGAAGTGGGGCCTCCGGATACGCAGTATTTT.

Ten or more counts support this clonotype. V and J are TRBV9 and TRBJ2-1; 10 positions agree with TRBD1. The trim removed 6 bases at V and 8 bases at J, leaving 8 bases unmatched. This CDR3 has 14 residues. The V gene's germline CDR1 is SGDLS and CDR2 YYNGEE. The CDR3 region is CASTRQGASDEQFF. The CDR3 bases are TGTGCCAGCACCCGACAGGGGGCTAGCGATGAGCAGTTCTTC.

This clonotype was seen ten or more times. The chain joins TRBV20-1 to TRBJ2-1, with D hard to call. This CDR3 is 11 amino acids long. CDR1 is DFQATT and CDR2 is SNEGSKA in the germline V gene (reference sequence). V was pared by 5 bases and J by 3 bases, with 5 bases between. CDR3 loop: CSAVFYNEQFF. The CDR3 nucleotides are TGCAGTGCTGTGTTCTACAATGAGCAGTTCTTC.

At least ten counts were recorded for this clonotype. The chain is built from TRBV7-9 and TRBJ2-1; TRBD2 aligns across 11 bases. This CDR3 is built from 16 residues. Trimming cost V 5 bases and J 2 bases; bases outside gene matches: 5. Germline assignment: CDR1 SEHNR and CDR2 FQNEAQ (reference sequence). The CDR3 DNA reads TGTGCCAGCAGCACTAGCGGGGGCCTCCCCTACAATGAGCAGTTCTTC. Protein: CASSTSGGLPYNEQFF.

Ten or more counts support this clonotype. The rearrangement links TRBV7-3 to TRBJ2-1, with no clear D. CDR3 length equals 14 residues. Germline loops: CDR1 SGHTA, CDR2 FQGTGA. Trimming pared 1 base from V and 0 bases from J, leaving 4 bases between. In DNA, the CDR3 is TGTGCCAGCAGCTTAATGGGCTCCTACAATGAGCAGTTCTTC. Protein: CASSLMGSYNEQFF. Together with reference TRBV7-3 and TRBJ2-1, the CDR3 gives the full variable domain: GAGVSQTPSNKVTEKGKYVELRCDPISGHTALYWYRQSLGQGPEFLIYFQGTGAADDSGLPNDRFFAVRPEGSVSTLKIQRTERGDSAVYLCASSLMGSYNEQFFGPGTRLTVL.

This clonotype was seen at least ten times. V and J are TRBV3-1 and TRBJ2-7, with no clear D. Germline V gene sequence: CDR1 LGHDT, CDR2 YNNKEL (reference sequence). This CDR3 contains 14 residues. With 3 bases removed from V and 0 bases from J, the gap between germline ends came to 9 bases. In nucleotides, the CDR3 is TGTGCCAGCAGCCAGACGGTCAGCTCCTACGAGCAGTACGTC. Protein product: CASSQTVSSYEQYV.

Many counts were recorded for this clonotype. V gene TRBV14 combines with J gene TRBJ1-3; D is unclear. The V and J ends lost 4 bases and 3 bases respectively, with 10 bases between them. The CDR3 is 14 amino acids. Germline V gene lookup returns CDR1 SGHDN and CDR2 FVKESK. The CDR3 is CASSRRPDGNTIYF. Written as DNA, the CDR3 is TGTGCCAGCAGCCGCAGACCCGATGGAAACACCATATATTTT. Looking up the rest from reference TRBV14 and TRBJ1-3 gives the full variable domain: EAGVTQFPSHSVIEKGQTVTLRCDPISGHDNLYWYRRVMGKEIKFLLHFVKESKQDESGMPNNRFLAERTGGTYSTLKVQPAELEDSGVYFCASSRRPDGNTIYFGEGSWLTVV.

At least ten counts were recorded for this clonotype. This chain connects TRBV7-8 to TRBJ1-1; D call uncertain. Looked up from germline, CDR1 is SGHVS and CDR2 is FQNEAQ. V lost 1 base and J 5 bases, leaving 11 bases between the germline ends. This CDR3 contains 14 residues. This chain's CDR3 is CASSLETFGTEAFF. CDR3 sequence (DNA): TGTGCCAGCAGCTTAGAGACCTTTGGGACTGAAGCTTTCTTT.

This clonotype showed up many times. The chain employs TRBV7-2 and TRBJ2-3; D is uncertain. The CDR3 totals 12 residues. Between the trimmed V and J ends, which lost 4 bases and 4 bases, there was a span of 6 bases. Germline CDR1 reads SGHTA; CDR2 reads FQGNSA. CDR3 residues: CASSSSSDTQYF. The DNA of the CDR3 is TGTGCCAGCAGCTCAAGCTCAGATACGCAGTATTTT. The full variable domain, rest sourced from reference TRBV7-2 and TRBJ2-3, is GAGVSQSPSNKVTEKGKDVELRCDPISGHTALYWYRQSLGQGLEFLIYFQGNSAPDKSGLPSDRFSAERTGGSVSTLTIQRTQQEDSAVYLCASSSSSDTQYFGPGTRLTVL.

At least ten counts were recorded for this clonotype. J is TRBJ1-3 and V is TRBV15; D uncertain. Germline CDR1 and CDR2: LNHNV and YYDKDF (reference sequence). V lost 5 bases and J 0 bases, leaving 8 bases between the germline ends. CDR3 size: 14 residues. CDR3 DNA sequence: TGTGCCACCAGCCCTTCCTTCTCTGGAAACACCATATATTTT. Protein product: CATSPSFSGNTIYF.

This clonotype occurred many times. This chain joins TRBV6-2 or TRBV6-3 and TRBJ1-3; D call uncertain. Germline CDR1 reads MNHEY; CDR2 reads SVGEGT. CDR3 length: 14 residues. Trimming cost V 7 bases and J 0 bases, with 10 bases left between them. CDR3 in amino acids: CASTQDFSGNTIYF. The CDR3 DNA sequence: TGTGCCAGCACCCAGGACTTCTCTGGAAACACCATATATTTT.

This clonotype was seen repeatedly, ten times or more. The V gene is TRBV7-2, the J gene TRBJ2-7; TRBD1 agrees at 7 bases. This CDR3 region has 14 residues. Germline V lookup: CDR1 SGHTA, CDR2 FQGNSA. With V trimmed by 5 bases and J by 3 bases, 7 bases remained unmatched. The CDR3 nucleotides read TGTGCCAGCAGCCCCGGACAGGCGTTCTACGAGCAGTACTTC. It encodes CASSPGQAFYEQYF.